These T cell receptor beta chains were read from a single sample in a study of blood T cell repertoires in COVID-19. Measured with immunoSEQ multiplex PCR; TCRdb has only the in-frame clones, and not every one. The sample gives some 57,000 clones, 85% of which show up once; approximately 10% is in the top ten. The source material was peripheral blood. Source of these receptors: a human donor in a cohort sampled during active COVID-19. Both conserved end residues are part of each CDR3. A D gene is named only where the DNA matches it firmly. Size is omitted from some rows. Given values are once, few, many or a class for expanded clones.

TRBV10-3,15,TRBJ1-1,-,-,CAIRGFDRGVGEAFF,TGTGCCATCAGGGGCTTTGACAGAGGCGTTGGTGAAGCTTTCTTT
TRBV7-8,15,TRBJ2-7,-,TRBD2,CASSWRTSASYEQYF,TGTGCCAGCAGCTGGCGGACTAGCGCCTCCTACGAGCAGTACTTC
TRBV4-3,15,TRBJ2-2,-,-,CASSQDRGDTGELFF,TGCGCCAGCAGCCAAGATCGCGGGGACACCGGGGAGCTGTTTTTT
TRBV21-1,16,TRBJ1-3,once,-,CASSKGGGWRANTIYF,TGTGCCAGCAGCAAAGGGGGGGGTTGGAGGGCGAACACCATATATTTT
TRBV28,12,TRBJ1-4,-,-,CAYSRGAGKLFF,TGTGCTTACTCCCGGGGGGCCGGAAAACTGTTTTTT
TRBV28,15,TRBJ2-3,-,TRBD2,CASSLRGRATDTQYF,TGTGCCAGCAGTTTACGCGGGAGAGCCACAGATACGCAGTATTTT
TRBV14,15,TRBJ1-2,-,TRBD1,CASSQAGTGGRGYTF,TGTGCCAGCAGCCAAGCCGGGACAGGGGGCCGGGGCTACACCTTC
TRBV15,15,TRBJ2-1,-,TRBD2,CATSRGTSGGNEQFF,TGTGCCACCAGCAGAGGGACTAGCGGGGGCAATGAGCAGTTCTTC
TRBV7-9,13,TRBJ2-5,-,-,CASRGGNGETQYF,TGTGCCAGCAGGGGCGGGAACGGGGAGACCCAGTACTTC
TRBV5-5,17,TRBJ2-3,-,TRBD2,CASSSGWGLGSTDTQYF,TGTGCCAGCAGCTCGGGGTGGGGACTAGGGTCCACAGATACGCAGTATTTT
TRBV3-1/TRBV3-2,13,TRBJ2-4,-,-,CASRDYKKNIQYF,TGTGCCAGCAGGGACTACAAGAAAAACATTCAGTACTTC
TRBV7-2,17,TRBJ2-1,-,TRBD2,CASSLGVSERENNEQFF,TGTGCCAGCAGCTTAGGGGTTAGCGAGCGGGAAAACAATGAGCAGTTCTTC
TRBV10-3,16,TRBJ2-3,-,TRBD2,CAISALAGVGSGTQYF,TGTGCCATCAGCGCGCTAGCGGGAGTGGGTAGCGGTACGCAGTATTTT
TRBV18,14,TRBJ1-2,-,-,CASSPVPGNYGYTF,TGTGCCAGCTCACCGGTTCCGGGGAACTATGGCTACACCTTC
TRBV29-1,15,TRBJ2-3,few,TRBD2,CSVSSGTASTDTQYF,TGCAGCGTCTCTAGCGGGACGGCTAGCACAGATACGCAGTATTTT
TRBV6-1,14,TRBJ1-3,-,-,CASSETGAGNTIYF,TGTGCCAGCAGTGAAACGGGGGCTGGAAACACCATATATTTT
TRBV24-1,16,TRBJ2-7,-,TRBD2,CATSDSTSGSIYEQYF,TGTGCCACCAGTGATTCGACTAGCGGGAGTATCTACGAGCAGTACTTC
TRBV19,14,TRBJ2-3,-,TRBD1,CASSTGASTDTQYF,TGTGCCAGTAGCACAGGGGCCAGCACAGATACGCAGTATTTT
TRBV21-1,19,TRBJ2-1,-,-,CASSTPGLAGVIDGNEQFF,TGTGCCAGCAGCACACCGGGACTAGCGGGAGTAATAGACGGCAATGAGCAGTTCTTC
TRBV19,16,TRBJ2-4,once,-,CASSIRDTYAKNIQYF,TGTGCCAGTAGTATCCGAGACACATACGCCAAAAACATTCAGTACTTC
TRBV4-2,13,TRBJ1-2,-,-,CASTPSGNYGYTF,TGTGCCAGCACTCCTTCAGGGAACTATGGCTACACCTTC
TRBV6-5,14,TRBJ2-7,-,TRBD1,CASSPRQGGREQYF,TGTGCCAGCAGTCCGAGACAGGGGGGACGCGAGCAGTACTTC
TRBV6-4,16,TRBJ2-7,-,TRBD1,CASSRGQKGQLYEQYF,TGTGCCAGCAGCCGGGGACAGAAGGGTCAGCTCTACGAGCAGTACTTC
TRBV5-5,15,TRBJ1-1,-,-,CASSFEDWLSTEAFF,TGTGCCAGCAGCTTCGAGGATTGGTTGTCCACTGAAGCTTTCTTT